This TCR beta chain was captured in a study of cytomegalovirus exposure and HLA in healthy donors. Study-wide results and limits: A later analysis showed TCR association rates differing by HLA locus, peaking at DRB1 and lowest at HLA-C.

It was with 60 Vbeta and 13 Jbeta primers that the PCR ran. The repertoire was sequenced with immunoSEQ multiplex PCR; TCRdb's copy has only in-frame clones and lacks some. The data show fewer than 100,000 clones, about 78% seen once. The germline V gene has CDR1 GTSNPN and CDR2 SVGIG (reference sequence). V was pared by 3 bases and J by 6 bases, with 9 bases of the junction left unmatched. This CDR3 is built from 16 residues. There are a few counts of this clone. Its antigen is as yet unknown. This receptor was taken from a middle-aged man in good health and CMV-seronegative. V and J are TRBV30 and TRBJ1-6, with TRBD1 identical over 9 bases. Sequencing used PBMCs. The CDR3 bases are TGTGCCTGGAGCTTAATCCCGGGACAGGGTAATTCACCCCTCCACTTT. Protein: CAWSLIPGQGNSPLHF.